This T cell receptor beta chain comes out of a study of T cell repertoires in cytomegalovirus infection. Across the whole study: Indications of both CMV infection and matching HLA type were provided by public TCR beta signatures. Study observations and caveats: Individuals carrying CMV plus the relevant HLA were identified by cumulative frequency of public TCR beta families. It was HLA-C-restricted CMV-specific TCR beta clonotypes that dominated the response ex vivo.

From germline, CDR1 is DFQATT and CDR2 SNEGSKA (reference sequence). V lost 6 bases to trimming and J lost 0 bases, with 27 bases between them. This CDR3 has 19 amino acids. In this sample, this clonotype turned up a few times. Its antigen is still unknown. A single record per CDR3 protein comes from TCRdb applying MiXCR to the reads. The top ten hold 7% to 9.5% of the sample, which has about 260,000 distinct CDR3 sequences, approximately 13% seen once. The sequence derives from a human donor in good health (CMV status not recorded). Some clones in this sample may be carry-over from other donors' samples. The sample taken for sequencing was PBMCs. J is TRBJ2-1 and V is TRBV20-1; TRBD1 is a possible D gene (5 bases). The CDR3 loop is CSARARGMTVEHSYNEQFF. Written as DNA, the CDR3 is TGCAGTGCCCGAGCTAGAGGCATGACAGTCGAACACTCCTACAATGAGCAGTTCTTC.